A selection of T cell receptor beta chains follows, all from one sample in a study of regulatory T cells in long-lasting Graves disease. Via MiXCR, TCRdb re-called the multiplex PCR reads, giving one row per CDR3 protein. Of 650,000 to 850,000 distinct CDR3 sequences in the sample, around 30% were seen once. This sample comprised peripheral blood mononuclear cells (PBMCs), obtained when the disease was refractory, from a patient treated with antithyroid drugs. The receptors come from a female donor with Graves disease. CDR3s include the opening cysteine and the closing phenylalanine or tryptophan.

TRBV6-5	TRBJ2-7	CASSSRDSSQYF
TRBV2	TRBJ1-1	CATRTGDTAFF
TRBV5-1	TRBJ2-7	CASSFPGTSGITEQYF
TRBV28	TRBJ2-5	CASSPSIGTQYF
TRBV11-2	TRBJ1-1	CASRRVGTGFMNTEAFF
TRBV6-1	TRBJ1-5	CASGDGDRGHQPQHF
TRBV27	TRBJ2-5	CASQDREETQYF
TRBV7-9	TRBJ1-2	CASSGASRQDYGYTF
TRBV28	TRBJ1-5	CASSLWLSNQPQHF
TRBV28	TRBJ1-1	CASSPPREERGEAFF
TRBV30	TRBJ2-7	CTWSVGGPSYEQYF
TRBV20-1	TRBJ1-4	CSASELTTTNEKLFF
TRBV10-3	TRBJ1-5	CAISETGNNQPQHF
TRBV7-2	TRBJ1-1	CASSLARGRAQNTEAFF
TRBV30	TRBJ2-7	CAWSVHRGAEQYF
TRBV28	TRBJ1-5	CASSGGSSNQPQHF
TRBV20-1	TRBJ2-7	CSVRGGTTDRRTYEQYF
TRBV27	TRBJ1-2	CASSFDRQGLYTF
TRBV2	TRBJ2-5	CASSVDSQETQYF
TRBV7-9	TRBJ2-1	CASSRDRVNEQFF
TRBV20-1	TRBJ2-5	CSAREEGNQETQYF
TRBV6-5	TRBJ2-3	CASSYFPRGTDTQYF
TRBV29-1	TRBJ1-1	CSVEGVLNTEAFF
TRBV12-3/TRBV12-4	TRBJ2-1	CASRPRDRQYNEQFF
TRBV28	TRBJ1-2	CASSRGAPTPKLSMFRGYTF
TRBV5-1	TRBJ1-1	CASSPGYGVPGTEAFF
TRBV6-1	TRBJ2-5	CASSKGLAEETQYF
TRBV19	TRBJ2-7	CASSIQGDYEQYF
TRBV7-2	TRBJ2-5	CASSLVSSGVKETQYF
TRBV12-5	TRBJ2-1	CASAYSRGEKQFF
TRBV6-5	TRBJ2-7	CASSYSGIAYEQYF
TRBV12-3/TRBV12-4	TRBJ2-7	CASSPGLAGRRTYEQYF
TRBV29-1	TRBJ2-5	CSVGVTETQYF
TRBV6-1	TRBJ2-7	CASRQLAGEVGSYEQYF
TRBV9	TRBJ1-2	CASSVEGRGYGYTF
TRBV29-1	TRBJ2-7	CSVEGTDESDYEQYF
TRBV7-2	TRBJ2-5	CASSLGAGTSGKETQYF
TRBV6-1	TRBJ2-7	CASRHTGAGQYF
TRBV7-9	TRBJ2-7	CASSFGSEQYF
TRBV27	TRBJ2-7	CASRPPGRGYEQYF
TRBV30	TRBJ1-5	CAWSVSGDQPQHF
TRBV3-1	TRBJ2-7	CASSQDRSGGTGDLVGYEQYF
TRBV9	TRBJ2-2	CASSALAGEHTGELFF
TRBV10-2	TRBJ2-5	CASSDRDRFQETQYF
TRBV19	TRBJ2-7	CASRMTSGYYEQYF
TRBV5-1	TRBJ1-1	CASSLITGHTEAFF
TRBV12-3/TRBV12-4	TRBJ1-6	CASSALGRSPLHF
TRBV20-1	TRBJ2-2	CSAVGDTGELFF
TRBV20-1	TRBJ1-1	CSASVTTVLNTEAFF
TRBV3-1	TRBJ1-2	CASSLNLGGFYGYTF
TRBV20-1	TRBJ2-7	CSAPLWGAFNGYEQYF
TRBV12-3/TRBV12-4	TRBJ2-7	CASSPPTSGRLNSYEQYF
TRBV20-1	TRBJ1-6	CSANAGGQDNSPLHF
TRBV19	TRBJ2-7	CASSGTSGRPPYEQYF
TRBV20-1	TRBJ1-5	CSAPSGTGSNQPQHF